This T cell receptor (beta chain) was captured by sequencing in a study of blood T cell repertoires in COVID-19. Germline values: CDR1 KGHSH, CDR2 LQKENI. There are 15 residues in the CDR3. Trimming removed 1 base at V and 0 bases at J, with 9 bases between. Original methodology: Scientists estimated how many nucleated cells there were by amplifying reference gene primers. Sequencing was performed with immunoSEQ multiplex PCR; in TCRdb, only in-frame clones are kept and a portion is missing. V and J calls and clone size follow that table, whereas D and trimming were derived from the DNA. Among over 350,000 clones listed, 86% were seen once.

This chain uses TRBV18 with TRBJ1-1; unclear D gene. The sample consisted of peripheral blood. The sequence came from a woman aged 25 to 45 with active or convalescent COVID-19. CDR3 DNA sequence: TGTGCCAGCTCACCACGTTATTCCCTGAACACTGAAGCTTTCTTT. It specifies CASSPRYSLNTEAFF. The variable domain in full, completed from reference TRBV18 and TRBJ1-1, reads NAGVMQNPRHLVRRRGQEARLRCSPMKGHSHVYWYRQLPEEGLKFMVYLQKENIIDESGMPKERFSAEFPKEGPSILRIQQVVRGDSAAYFCASSPRYSLNTEAFFGQGTRLTVV.